This T cell receptor (beta chain) emerged from a study of CD8 T cells in Susac syndrome. This CDR3 is built from 16 residues. Germline V gene sequence: CDR1 LGHNA, CDR2 YSLEER. V shed 0 bases and J shed 4 bases, with 12 bases lying between them. Random hexamers primed reverse transcription of about 0.45 to 1 ug RNA. TCRdb itself ran the immunoSEQ multiplex PCR reads through MiXCR, one entry per CDR3 protein. The sample lists approximately 210,000 distinct CDR3 sequences, 94% occurring once. The chain is built from TRBV4-3 and TRBJ2-2; possibly TRBD2 for D (5 bases). Specimen: CD4+ T cells from PBMCs. The origin of this receptor is a human donor with Susac syndrome. DNA of the CDR3: TGCGCCAGCAGCCAAGACACGGCGGGCCTCACCGGGGAGCTGTTTTTT. Translation: CASSQDTAGLTGELFF.